This T cell receptor (beta chain) was documented in a study of shared clonotypes between healthy human individuals. At a deep level, the assay was run. Some clones are missing from TCRdb's copy, which holds only in-frame ones; the method was immunoSEQ multiplex PCR. The table records about 1.1 million clones, around three quarters of them present only once. Trimming removed 0 bases from V and 2 bases from J, with 9 bases in between. Germline loops: CDR1 SGHKS, CDR2 YYEKEE (reference sequence). The CDR3 is 15 amino acids. V and J are TRBV5-5 and TRBJ1-5, with D hard to call. The sample was memory CD4+ T cells from PBMCs. Subset here: CD45RA-negative fraction. The TCR comes from a man between 18 and 29 years old in good health. Some clones in this sample may be carry-over from other donors' samples. The CDR3 bases are TGTGCCAGCAGCTTGGGGCCCGGGGGCAATCAGCCCCAGCATTTT. This codes for CASSLGPGGNQPQHF.